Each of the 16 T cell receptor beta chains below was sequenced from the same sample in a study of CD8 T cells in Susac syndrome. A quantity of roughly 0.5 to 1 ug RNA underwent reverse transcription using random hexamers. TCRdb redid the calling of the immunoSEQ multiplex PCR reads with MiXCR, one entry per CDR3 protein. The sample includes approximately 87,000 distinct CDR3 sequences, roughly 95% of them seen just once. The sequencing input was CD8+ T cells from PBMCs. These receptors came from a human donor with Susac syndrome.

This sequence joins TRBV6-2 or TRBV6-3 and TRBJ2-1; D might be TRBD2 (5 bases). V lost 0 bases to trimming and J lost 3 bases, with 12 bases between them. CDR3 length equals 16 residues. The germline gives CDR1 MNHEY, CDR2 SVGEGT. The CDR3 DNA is TGTGCCAGCAGTTACTCCACTGGCGGGCACTACAATGAGCAGTTCTTC. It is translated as CASSYSTGGHYNEQFF.

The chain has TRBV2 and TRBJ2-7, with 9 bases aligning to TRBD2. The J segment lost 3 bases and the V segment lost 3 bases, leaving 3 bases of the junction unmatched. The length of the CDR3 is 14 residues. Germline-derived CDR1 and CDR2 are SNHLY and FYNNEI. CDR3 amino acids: CASSDWTSDYEQYF. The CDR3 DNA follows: TGTGCCAGCAGTGATTGGACTAGCGACTACGAGCAGTACTTC.

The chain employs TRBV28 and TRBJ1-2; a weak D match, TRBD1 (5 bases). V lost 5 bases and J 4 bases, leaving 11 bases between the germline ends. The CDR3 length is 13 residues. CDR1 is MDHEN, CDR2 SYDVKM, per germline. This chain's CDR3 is CASSRDRIYGYTF. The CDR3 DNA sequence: TGTGCCAGCAGTCGGGACCGAATCTATGGCTACACCTTC.

CDR3 protein: CSVEDGYGYTF. CDR3 bases: TGCAGCGTTGAAGACGGCTATGGCTACACCTTC. The chain links TRBV29-1 to TRBJ1-2; no clear D. This CDR3 comprises 11 residues. Germline CDR1 and CDR2: SQVTM and ANQGSEA. V gave up 0 bases and J gave up 4 bases, with 3 bases separating them.

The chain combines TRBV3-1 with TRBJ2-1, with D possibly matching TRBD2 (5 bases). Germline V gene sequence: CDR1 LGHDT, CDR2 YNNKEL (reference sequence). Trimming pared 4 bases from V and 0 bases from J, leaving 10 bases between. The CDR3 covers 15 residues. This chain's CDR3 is CASSPPGSSYNEQFF. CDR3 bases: TGTGCCAGCAGCCCCCCGGGAAGCTCCTACAATGAGCAGTTCTTC.

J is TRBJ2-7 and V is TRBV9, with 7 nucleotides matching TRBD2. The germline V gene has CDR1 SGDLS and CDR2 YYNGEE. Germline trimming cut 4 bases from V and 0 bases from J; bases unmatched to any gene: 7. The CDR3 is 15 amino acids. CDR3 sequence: CASSIPPGGSYEQYV. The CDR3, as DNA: TGTGCCAGCAGCATTCCCCCGGGAGGCTCCTACGAGCAGTACGTC.

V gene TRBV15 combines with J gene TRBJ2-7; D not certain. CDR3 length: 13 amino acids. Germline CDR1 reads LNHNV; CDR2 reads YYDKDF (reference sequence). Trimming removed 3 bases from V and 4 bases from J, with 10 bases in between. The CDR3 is CATSSVGMYEQYF. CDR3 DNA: TGTGCCACCAGCAGCGTTGGGATGTACGAGCAGTACTTC.

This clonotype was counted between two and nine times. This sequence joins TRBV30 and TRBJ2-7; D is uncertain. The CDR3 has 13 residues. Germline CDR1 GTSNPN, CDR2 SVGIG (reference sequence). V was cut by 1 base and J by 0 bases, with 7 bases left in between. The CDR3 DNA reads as TGTGCCTGGAGTGGGGGTGTCTCCTACGAGCAGTACTTC. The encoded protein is CAWSGGVSYEQYF.

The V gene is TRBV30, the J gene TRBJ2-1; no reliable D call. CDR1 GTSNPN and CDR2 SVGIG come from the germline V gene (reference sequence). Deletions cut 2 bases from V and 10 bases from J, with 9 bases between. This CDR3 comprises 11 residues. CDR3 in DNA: TGTGCCTGGAGTCCTCCCGGGGAGCAGTTCTTC. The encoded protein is CAWSPPGEQFF.

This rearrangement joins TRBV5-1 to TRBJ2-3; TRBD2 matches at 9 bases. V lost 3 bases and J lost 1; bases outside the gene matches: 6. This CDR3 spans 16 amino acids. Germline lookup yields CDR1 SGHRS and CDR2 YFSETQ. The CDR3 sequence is CASSSYRTSGTDTQYF. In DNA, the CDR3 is TGCGCCAGCAGCTCCTACAGGACTAGCGGCACAGATACGCAGTATTTT.

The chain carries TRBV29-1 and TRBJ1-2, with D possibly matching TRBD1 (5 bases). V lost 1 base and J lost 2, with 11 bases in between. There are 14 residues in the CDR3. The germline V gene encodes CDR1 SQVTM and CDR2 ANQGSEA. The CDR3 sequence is CSVEAGGQNYGYTF. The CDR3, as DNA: TGCAGCGTTGAAGCGGGGGGTCAGAACTATGGCTACACCTTC. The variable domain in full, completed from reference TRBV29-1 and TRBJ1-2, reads SAVISQKPSRDICQRGTSLTIQCQVDSQVTMMFWYRQQPGQSLTLIATANQGSEATYESGFVIDKFPISRPNLTFSTLTVSNMSPEDSSIYLCSVEAGGQNYGYTFGSGTRLTVV.

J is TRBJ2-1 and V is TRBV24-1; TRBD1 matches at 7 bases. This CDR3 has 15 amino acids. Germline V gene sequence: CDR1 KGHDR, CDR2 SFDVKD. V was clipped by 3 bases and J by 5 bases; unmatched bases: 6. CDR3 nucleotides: TGTGCCACCAGTGATGGACAGGTTGGGAACAATGAGCAGTTCTTC. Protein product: CATSDGQVGNNEQFF.

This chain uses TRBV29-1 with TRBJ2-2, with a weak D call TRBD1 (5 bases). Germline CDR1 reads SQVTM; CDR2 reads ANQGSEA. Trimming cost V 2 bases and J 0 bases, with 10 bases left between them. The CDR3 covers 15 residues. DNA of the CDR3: TGCAGCGTTGAATTGACAGAAGCGAACACCGGGGAGCTGTTTTTT. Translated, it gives CSVELTEANTGELFF.

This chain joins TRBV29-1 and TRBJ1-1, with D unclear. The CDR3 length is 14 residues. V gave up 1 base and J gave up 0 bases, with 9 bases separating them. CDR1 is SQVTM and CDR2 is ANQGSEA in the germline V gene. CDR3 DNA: TGCAGCGTTGAAGCACCGGGAATGAACACTGAAGCTTTCTTT. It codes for CSVEAPGMNTEAFF. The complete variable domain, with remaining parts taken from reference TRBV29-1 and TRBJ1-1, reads SAVISQKPSRDICQRGTSLTIQCQVDSQVTMMFWYRQQPGQSLTLIATANQGSEATYESGFVIDKFPISRPNLTFSTLTVSNMSPEDSSIYLCSVEAPGMNTEAFFGQGTRLTVV.

The DNA of the CDR3 is TGCAGCGTTGGACCCCGGGGAACTGAAGCTTTCTTT. It encodes CSVGPRGTEAFF. J is TRBJ1-1 and V is TRBV29-1; D is unclear. CDR3 length equals 12 residues. V was clipped by 4 bases and J by 5 bases, with 11 bases between them. Per the germline V gene, CDR1 is SQVTM and CDR2 is ANQGSEA.

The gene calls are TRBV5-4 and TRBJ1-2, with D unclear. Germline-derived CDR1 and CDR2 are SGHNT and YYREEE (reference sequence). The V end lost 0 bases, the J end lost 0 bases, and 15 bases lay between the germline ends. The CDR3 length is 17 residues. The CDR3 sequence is CASSLDHGQATNYGYTF. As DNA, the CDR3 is TGTGCCAGCAGCTTGGACCATGGGCAGGCGACTAACTATGGCTACACCTTC.